This is a list of T cell receptor beta chains from one sample in a study of T cell responses to AZD1222 COVID-19 vaccine. Generated by immunoSEQ multiplex PCR, the TCRdb table keeps only in-frame clones and is missing some. The table includes 90,000 to 130,000 clones, more than 70% detected once. Specimen: peripheral blood, collected on day 0 of MenACWY control vaccination. The receptors originated from an adult in good health. The conserved cysteine and the conserved F or W are not part of the CDR3 here. The order of the fields is J gene, V gene, CDR3 protein.

>TRBJ1-6|TRBV6-5
ASTLTGAYNSPLH
>TRBJ2-5|TRBV4-1
ASSPGLARPETQY
>TRBJ2-2|TRBV11-3
ASSLDRSAQLAGELF
>TRBJ1-4|TRBV7-9
ASSSPGQNNEKLF
>TRBJ2-1|TRBV7-9
ASSLGVIGHEQF
>TRBJ2-7|TRBV6-5
ASRQGQSSYEQY
>TRBJ1-1|TRBV15
ATSRDRVAGRTEAF
>TRBJ1-2|TRBV6-6
ASSTPPHRGPASLLYGYT
>TRBJ2-7|TRBV19
ASSINRGYEQY
>TRBJ1-6|TRBV6-5
ASSQGRMEFSPLH
>TRBJ1-1|TRBV10-2
ASSVSMNTEAF
>TRBJ1-6|TRBV5-1
ASSIDRGFSPLH
>TRBJ2-7|TRBV10-3
AISESFGTETYEQY
>TRBJ2-2|TRBV19
ASSISVTGELF
>TRBJ1-6|TRBV28
ASSTPGTTVGPLH
>TRBJ1-2|TRBV4-1
ASSQERRDTPRYGYT
>TRBJ1-2|TRBV6-1
ASSEAGRGYGYT
>TRBJ2-3|TRBV4-1
ASSQDPSGTYPSDTQY
>TRBJ1-5|TRBV3-1/TRBV3-2
ASSGGRGNQPQH
>TRBJ2-7|TRBV29-1
SVAGGADEQY
>TRBJ2-7|TRBV19
ASSSAGSGDYEQY
>TRBJ1-4|TRBV18
ASSLTSTNEKLF
>TRBJ2-5|TRBV24-1
ATATGTAQETQY
>TRBJ2-2|TRBV4-1
ASSPTGAYTGELF
>TRBJ2-2|TRBV2
ASSWGANGELF
>TRBJ1-4|TRBV27
ASRGYTNEKLF
>TRBJ2-2|TRBV2
ASRGANGGELF
>TRBJ1-2|TRBV11-2
ASSPGQDYGYT
>TRBJ2-5|TRBV4-2
ASSQAGGQETQY
>TRBJ1-1|TRBV5-1
ASSSPNSKGRRNTEAF
>TRBJ2-7|TRBV12-5
ASGFTGFYEQY
>TRBJ1-1|TRBV20-1
SARELSEAF
>TRBJ2-2|TRBV5-1
ASNRASGNTGELF
>TRBJ1-1|TRBV30
AWSVVGDTEAF
>TRBJ2-3|TRBV14
ASSQVWRTGGSDTQY
>TRBJ1-2|TRBV4-1
ASSQSSGTNYGYT
>TRBJ2-3|TRBV12-5
ASGFQGGSTDTQY
>TRBJ2-7|TRBV5-1
ASSLRGYEQY
>TRBJ2-7|TRBV7-9
ATGQAYEQY